The rows below give T cell receptor beta chains drawn from one sample of a study of blood T cell repertoires in COVID-19. Generated by immunoSEQ multiplex PCR, the TCRdb table keeps only in-frame clones and is missing some. The sample records 140,000 to 150,000 clones, 84% being singletons. The sequencing input was peripheral blood. The receptors shown here come from a human donor in a cohort sampled during active COVID-19. Both conserved end residues are part of each CDR3. The order of the fields is J gene, D gene, V gene, CDR3 protein, CDR3 DNA. A D gene is named only where the DNA matches it firmly.

TRBJ2-1	.	TRBV5-5	CASSLDPLPYNEQFF	TGTGCCAGCAGCTTGGATCCCCTCCCCTACAATGAGCAGTTCTTC
TRBJ2-7	TRBD2	TRBV11-2	CASSLGLAREQYF	TGTGCCAGCAGCTTAGGACTAGCGCGAGAGCAGTACTTC
TRBJ1-5	TRBD1	TRBV6-4	CASSGTTGDNQPQHF	TGTGCCAGCAGTGGAACTACAGGGGATAACCAGCCCCAGCATTTT
TRBJ1-3	.	TRBV19	CASSIDTASGNTIYF	TGTGCCAGTAGTATAGATACAGCTTCTGGAAACACCATATATTTT
TRBJ1-5	TRBD1	TRBV5-6	CASSLRDRGRGQPQHF	TGTGCCAGCAGCTTAAGGGACAGGGGGCGAGGTCAGCCCCAGCATTTT
TRBJ1-2	.	TRBV7-9	CASSLEPGGYTF	TGTGCCAGCAGCTTAGAACCGGGTGGCTACACCTTC
TRBJ1-6	.	TRBV14	CASSQDGDSWSPLHF	TGTGCCAGCAGCCAAGATGGAGACTCGTGGTCACCCCTCCACTTT
TRBJ1-1	.	TRBV5-1	CASSNQGTGTEAFF	TGCGCCAGCAGCAATCAGGGGACGGGCACTGAAGCTTTCTTT
TRBJ2-5	.	TRBV11-1	CASSFGALQETQYF	TGTGCCAGCAGCTTTGGGGCCCTACAAGAGACCCAGTACTTC
TRBJ1-6	.	TRBV11-3	CASSLGGREPLHF	TGTGCCAGCAGCTTAGGAGGCCGGGAACCCCTCCACTTT
TRBJ1-1	.	TRBV7-2	CASSLAAGKAFF	TGTGCCAGCAGCTTAGCGGCAGGGAAAGCTTTCTTT
TRBJ1-3	.	TRBV11-2	CASSSLGWPEGSGNTIYF	TGTGCCAGCAGCTCCCTAGGCTGGCCGGAGGGCTCTGGAAACACCATATATTTT
TRBJ1-5	TRBD1	TRBV7-2	CASSLQGVQPQHF	TGTGCCAGCAGCCTACAGGGGGTCCAGCCCCAGCATTTT
TRBJ2-2	TRBD1	TRBV5-1	CASSLDRAPTNTGELFF	TGCGCCAGCAGCTTAGACAGGGCACCTACGAACACCGGGGAGCTGTTTTTT
TRBJ2-3	.	TRBV7-9	CASSSVTQYF	TGTGCCAGCAGCTCAGTTACGCAGTATTTT
TRBJ2-1	TRBD2	TRBV7-2	CASRVAGGPGNEQFF	TGTGCCAGCAGGGTAGCGGGGGGGCCGGGCAATGAGCAGTTCTTC